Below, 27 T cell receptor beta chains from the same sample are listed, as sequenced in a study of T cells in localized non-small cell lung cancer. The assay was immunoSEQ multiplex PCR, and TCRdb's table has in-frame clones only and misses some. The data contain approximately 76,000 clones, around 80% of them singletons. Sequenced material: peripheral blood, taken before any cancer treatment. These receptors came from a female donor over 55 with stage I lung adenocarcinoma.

The CDR3 nucleotides are TGTGCCAGCAGTCCCCCCCTTCGAGGCACAGATACGCAGTATTTT. It specifies CASSPPLRGTDTQYF. This sequence joins TRBV28 and TRBJ2-3; D is unresolved. The ends were cut back, 5 bases at V and 1 base at J, with 13 bases in the middle. This CDR3 has 15 amino acids. CDR1 is MDHEN, CDR2 SYDVKM, per germline. Full variable domain (missing parts from reference TRBV28 and TRBJ2-3): DVKVTQSSRYLVKRTGEKVFLECVQDMDHENMFWYRQDPGLGLRLIYFSYDVKMKEKGDIPEGYSVSREKKERFSLILESASTNQTSMYLCASSPPLRGTDTQYFGPGTRLTVL.

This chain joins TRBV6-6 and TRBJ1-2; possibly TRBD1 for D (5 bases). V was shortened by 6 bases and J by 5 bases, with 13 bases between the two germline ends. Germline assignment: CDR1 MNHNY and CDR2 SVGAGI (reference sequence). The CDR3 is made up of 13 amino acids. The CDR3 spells CASRTGTEYGYTF. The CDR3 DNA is TGTGCCAGCAGAACCGGGACGGAATATGGCTACACCTTC.

CDR3 in DNA: TGCAGCGGACTCACTAGCGGGAGAGGAAGGACCTACGAGCAGTACTTC. Protein sequence: CSGLTSGRGRTYEQYF. The chain recombines TRBV29-1 with TRBJ2-7, with 11 bases matching TRBD2. Germline V CDR1 and CDR2: SQVTM, ANQGSEA. V trimming: 7 bases; J trimming: 2 bases; junction bases outside the gene matches: 13. The CDR3 consists of 16 residues.

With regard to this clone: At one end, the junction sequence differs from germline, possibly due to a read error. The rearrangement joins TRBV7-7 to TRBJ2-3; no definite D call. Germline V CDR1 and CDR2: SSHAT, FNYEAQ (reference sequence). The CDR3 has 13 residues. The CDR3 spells CASSLGPTDTQYF. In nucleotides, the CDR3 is TGTGCTAGCAGCCTCGGACCCACAGATACGCAGTATTTT.

The CDR3 reads CASSLGGTGILNQPQHF. In DNA, the CDR3 is TGTGCCAGCAGCTTAGGTGGGACAGGGATCCTTAATCAGCCCCAGCATTTT. The rearrangement uses TRBV7-2 and TRBJ1-5; TRBD1 aligns across 9 bases. Per germline, CDR1 SGHTA and CDR2 FQGNSA. The V and J ends lost 1 base and 4 bases, in that order; junction bases with no gene match: 8. The CDR3 totals 17 residues.

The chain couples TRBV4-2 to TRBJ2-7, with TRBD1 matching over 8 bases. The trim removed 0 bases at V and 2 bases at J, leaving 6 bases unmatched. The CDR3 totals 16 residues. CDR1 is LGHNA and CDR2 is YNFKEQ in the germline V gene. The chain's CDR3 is CASSQEGQGPTYEQYF. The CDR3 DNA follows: TGTGCCAGCAGCCAAGAAGGACAGGGACCCACCTACGAGCAGTACTTC.

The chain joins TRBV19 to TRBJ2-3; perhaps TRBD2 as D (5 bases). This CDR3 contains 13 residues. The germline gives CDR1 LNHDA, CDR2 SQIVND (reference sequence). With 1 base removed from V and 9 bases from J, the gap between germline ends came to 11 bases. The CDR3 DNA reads TGTGCCAGTAGTATAGGGGAGCAGCGGACGCAGTATTTT. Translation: CASSIGEQRTQYF.

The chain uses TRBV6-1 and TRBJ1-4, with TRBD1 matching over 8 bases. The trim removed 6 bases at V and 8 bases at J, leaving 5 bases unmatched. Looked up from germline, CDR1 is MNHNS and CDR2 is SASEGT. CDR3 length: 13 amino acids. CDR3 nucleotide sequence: TGTGCCAGCAGGGACAGGGAGAAGGAAAAACTGTTTTTT. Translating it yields CASRDREKEKLFF.

The CDR3 loop is CASTPTGGRETQYF. The CDR3 region has the DNA TGTGCCAGTACTCCGACGGGGGGGCGAGAGACCCAGTACTTC. The V gene is TRBV19, the J gene TRBJ2-5, with 8 bases aligning to TRBD2. The V gene's germline CDR1 is LNHDA and CDR2 SQIVND (reference sequence). With 7 bases clipped from V and 4 bases from J, the junction kept 8 bases outside the gene matches. This CDR3 spans 14 amino acids.

CDR3 sequence (DNA): TGTGCCAGCAGCTTATCAACAGTTCTTAATGAAAAACTGTTTTTT. Its translation: CASSLSTVLNEKLFF. The chain is built from TRBV7-9 and TRBJ1-4; no firm D call. The V end lost 2 bases, the J end lost 4 bases, and 11 bases lay between the germline ends. Per the germline V gene, CDR1 is SEHNR and CDR2 is FQNEAQ (reference sequence). The CDR3 has 15 residues.

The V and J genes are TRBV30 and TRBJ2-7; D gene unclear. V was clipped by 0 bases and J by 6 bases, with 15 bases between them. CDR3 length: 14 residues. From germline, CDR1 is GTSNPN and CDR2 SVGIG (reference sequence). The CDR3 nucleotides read TGTGCCTGGAGTGTACTGGGTGTTAGAAGCGAGCAGTACTTC. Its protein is CAWSVLGVRSEQYF. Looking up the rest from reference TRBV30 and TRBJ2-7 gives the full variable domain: SQTIHQWPATLVQPVGSPLSLECTVEGTSNPNLYWYRQAAGRGLQLLFYSVGIGQISSEVPQNLSASRPQDRQFILSSKKLLLSDSGFYLCAWSVLGVRSEQYFGPGTRLTVT.

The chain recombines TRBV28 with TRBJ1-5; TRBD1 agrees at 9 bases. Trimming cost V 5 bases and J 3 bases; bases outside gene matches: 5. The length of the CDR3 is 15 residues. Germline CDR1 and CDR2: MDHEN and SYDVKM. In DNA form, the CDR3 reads TGTGCCAGCAGTCCCGGGGACAGGGACAATCAGCCCCAGCATTTT. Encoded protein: CASSPGDRDNQPQHF.

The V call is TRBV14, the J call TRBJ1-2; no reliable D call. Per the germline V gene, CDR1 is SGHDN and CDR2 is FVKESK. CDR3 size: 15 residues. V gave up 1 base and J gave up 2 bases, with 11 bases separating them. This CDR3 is CASSQGQQTNYGYTF. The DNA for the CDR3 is TGTGCCAGCAGCCAAGGGCAGCAGACCAACTATGGCTACACCTTC.

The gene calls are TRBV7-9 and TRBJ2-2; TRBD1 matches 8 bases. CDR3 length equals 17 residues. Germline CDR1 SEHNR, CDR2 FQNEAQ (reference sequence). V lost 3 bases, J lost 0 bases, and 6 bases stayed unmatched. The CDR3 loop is CASSLGPGGANTGELFF. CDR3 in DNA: TGTGCCAGCAGCTTGGGTCCAGGGGGCGCGAACACCGGGGAGCTGTTTTTT.

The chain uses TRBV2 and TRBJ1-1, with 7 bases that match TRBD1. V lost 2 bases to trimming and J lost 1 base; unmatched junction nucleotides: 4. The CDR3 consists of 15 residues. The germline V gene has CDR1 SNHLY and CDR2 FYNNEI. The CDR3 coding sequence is TGTGCCAGCAGTGAAAACAGGGGTAGGAACACTGAAGCTTTCTTT. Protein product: CASSENRGRNTEAFF.

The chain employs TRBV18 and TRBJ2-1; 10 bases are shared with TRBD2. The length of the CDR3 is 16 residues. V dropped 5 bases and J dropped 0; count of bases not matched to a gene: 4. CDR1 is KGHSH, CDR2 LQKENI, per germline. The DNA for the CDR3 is TGTGCCAGCTCAGTGGCTAGCGGGGGCTCCTACAATGAGCAGTTCTTC. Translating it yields CASSVASGGSYNEQFF.

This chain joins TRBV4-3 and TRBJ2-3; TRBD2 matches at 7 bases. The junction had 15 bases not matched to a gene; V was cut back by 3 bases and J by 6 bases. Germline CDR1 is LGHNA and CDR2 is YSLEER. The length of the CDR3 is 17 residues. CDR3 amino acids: CASSHTVSGGGGDTQYF. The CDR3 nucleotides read TGCGCCAGCAGCCATACCGTCTCTGGCGGGGGTGGGGATACGCAGTATTTT.

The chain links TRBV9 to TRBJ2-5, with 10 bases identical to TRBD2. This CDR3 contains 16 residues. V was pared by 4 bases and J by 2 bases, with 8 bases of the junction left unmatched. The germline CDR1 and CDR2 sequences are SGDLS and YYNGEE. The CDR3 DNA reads TGTGCCAGCAGCACCCTAGCGGGGGCGCCGCAAGAGACCCAGTACTTC. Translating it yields CASSTLAGAPQETQYF.

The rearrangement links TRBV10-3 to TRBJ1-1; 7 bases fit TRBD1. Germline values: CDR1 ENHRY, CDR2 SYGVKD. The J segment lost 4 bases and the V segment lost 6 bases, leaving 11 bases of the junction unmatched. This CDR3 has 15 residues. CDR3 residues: CAIRDPTGEVTEAFF. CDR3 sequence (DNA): TGTGCCATCAGGGACCCCACAGGGGAGGTCACTGAAGCTTTCTTT.

CDR3 nucleotide sequence: TGTGCCAGCAGCCGACGGACGGATAGCGACTTAGCTAGCACAGATACGCAGTATTTT. Protein: CASSRRTDSDLASTDTQYF. The chain joins TRBV14 to TRBJ2-3, with D possibly being TRBD2 (5 bases). V shed 4 bases and J shed 0 bases, with 23 bases lying between them. The CDR3 loop spans 19 amino acids. Looked up from germline, CDR1 is SGHDN and CDR2 is FVKESK.

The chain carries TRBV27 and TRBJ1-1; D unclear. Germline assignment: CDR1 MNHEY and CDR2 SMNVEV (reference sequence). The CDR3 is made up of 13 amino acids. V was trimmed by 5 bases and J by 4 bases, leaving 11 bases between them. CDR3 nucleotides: TGTGCCAGCAGTCCCCTTCCCAGCACTGAAGCTTTCTTT. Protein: CASSPLPSTEAFF.

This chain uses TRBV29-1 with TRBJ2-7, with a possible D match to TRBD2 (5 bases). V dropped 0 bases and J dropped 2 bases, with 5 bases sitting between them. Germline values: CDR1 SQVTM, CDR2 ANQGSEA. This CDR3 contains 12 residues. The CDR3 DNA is TGCAGCGTTGAAGAGGAGGCCTACGAGCAGTACTTC. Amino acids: CSVEEEAYEQYF.

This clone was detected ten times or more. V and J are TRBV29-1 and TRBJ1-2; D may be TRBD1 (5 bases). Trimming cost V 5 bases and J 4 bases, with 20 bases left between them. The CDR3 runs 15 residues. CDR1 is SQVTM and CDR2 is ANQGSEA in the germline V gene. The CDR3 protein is CSVPSSGVRGYGYTF. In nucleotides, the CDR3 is TGCAGCGTTCCCTCCTCGGGGGTACGAGGCTATGGCTACACCTTC.

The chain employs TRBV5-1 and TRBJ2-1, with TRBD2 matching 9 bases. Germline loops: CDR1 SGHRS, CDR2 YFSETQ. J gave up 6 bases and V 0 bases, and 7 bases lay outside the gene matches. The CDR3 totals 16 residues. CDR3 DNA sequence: TGCGCCAGCAGCTTGGCCGTAGCGGGAGCAGGCAATGAGCAGTTCTTC. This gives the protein CASSLAVAGAGNEQFF.

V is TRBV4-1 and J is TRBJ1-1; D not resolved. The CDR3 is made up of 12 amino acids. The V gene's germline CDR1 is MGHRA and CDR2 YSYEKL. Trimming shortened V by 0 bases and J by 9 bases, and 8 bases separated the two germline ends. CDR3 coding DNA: TGCGCCAGCAGCCAAGATGGACTCAAAGCTTTCTTT. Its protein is CASSQDGLKAFF.

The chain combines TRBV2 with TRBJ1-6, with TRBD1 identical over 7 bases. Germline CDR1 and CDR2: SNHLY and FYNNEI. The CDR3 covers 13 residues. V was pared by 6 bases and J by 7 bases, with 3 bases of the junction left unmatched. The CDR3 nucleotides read TGTGCCAGCAGAAACAGGGGCAATTCACCCCTCCACTTT. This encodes CASRNRGNSPLHF.

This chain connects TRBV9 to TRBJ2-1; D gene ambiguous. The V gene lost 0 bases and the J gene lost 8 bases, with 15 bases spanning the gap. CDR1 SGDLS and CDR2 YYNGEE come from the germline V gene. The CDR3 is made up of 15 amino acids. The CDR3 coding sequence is TGTGCCAGCAGCGTAGGGGTAGGAGAGAAGTATGAGCAGTTCTTC. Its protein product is CASSVGVGEKYEQFF.